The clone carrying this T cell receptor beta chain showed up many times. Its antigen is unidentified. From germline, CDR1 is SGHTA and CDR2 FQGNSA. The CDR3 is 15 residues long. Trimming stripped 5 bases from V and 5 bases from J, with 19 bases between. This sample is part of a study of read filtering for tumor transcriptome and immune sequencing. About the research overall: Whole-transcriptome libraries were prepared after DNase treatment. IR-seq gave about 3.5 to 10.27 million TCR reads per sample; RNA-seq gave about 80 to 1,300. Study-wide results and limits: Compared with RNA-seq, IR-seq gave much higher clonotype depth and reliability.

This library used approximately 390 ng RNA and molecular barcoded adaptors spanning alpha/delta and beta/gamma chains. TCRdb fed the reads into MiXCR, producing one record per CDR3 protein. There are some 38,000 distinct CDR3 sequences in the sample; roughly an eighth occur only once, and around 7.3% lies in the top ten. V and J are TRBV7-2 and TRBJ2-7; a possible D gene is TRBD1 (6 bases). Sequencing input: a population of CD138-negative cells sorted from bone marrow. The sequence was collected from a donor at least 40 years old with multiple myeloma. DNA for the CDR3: TGTGCCAGCAGCCCCAAGGTGACAGGACAGAACGAGCAGTACTTC. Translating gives CASSPKVTGQNEQYF.